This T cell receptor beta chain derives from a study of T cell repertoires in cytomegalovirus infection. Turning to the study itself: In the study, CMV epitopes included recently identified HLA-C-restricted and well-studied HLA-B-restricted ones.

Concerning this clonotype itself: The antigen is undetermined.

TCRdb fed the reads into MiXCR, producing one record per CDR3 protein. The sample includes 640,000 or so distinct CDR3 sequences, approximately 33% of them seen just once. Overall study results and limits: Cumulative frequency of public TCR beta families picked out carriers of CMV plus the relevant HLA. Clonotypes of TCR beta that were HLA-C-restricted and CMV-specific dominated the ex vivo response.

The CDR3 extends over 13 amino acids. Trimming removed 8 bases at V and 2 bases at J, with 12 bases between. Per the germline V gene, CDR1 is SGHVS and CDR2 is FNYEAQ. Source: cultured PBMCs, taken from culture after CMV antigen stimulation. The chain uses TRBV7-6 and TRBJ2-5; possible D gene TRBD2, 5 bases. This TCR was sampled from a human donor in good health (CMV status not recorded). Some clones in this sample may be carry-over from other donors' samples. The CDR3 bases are TGTGCCAGCTCACGGGGAGTTCAAGAGACCCAGTACTTC. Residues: CASSRGVQETQYF.